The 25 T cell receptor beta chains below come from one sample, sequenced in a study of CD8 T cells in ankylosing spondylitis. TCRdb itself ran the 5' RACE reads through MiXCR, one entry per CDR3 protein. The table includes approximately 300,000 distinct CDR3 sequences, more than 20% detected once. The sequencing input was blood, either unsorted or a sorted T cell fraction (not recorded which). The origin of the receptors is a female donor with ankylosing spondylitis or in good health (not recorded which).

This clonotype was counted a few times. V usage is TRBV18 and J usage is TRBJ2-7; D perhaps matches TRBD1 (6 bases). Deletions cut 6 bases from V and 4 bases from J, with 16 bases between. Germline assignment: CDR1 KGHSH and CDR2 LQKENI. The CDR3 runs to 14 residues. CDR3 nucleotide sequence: TGTGCCAGCTCGACAGGAGCCCTCAAATACGAGCAGTACTTC. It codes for CASSTGALKYEQYF.

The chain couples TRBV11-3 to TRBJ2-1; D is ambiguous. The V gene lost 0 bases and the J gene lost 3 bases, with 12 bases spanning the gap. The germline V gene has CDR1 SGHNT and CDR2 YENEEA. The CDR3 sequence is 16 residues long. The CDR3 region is CASSLDGYGNYNEQFF. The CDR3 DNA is TGTGCCAGCAGCTTAGACGGGTATGGAAACTACAATGAGCAGTTCTTC.

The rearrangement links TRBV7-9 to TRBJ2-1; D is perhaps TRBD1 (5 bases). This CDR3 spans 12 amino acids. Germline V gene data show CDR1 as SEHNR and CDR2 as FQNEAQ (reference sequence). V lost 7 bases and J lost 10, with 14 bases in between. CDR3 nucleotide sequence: TGTGCCAGCACCCCCCGCGCAGGGGAGCAGTTCTTC. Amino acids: CASTPRAGEQFF.

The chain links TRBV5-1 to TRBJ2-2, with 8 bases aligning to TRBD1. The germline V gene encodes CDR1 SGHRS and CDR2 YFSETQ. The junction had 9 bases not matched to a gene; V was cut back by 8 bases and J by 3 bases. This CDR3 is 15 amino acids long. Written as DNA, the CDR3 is TGCGCCAGTCGGAGGGACAGGCTAGACACCGGGGAGCTGTTTTTT. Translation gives CASRRDRLDTGELFF.

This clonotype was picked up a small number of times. CDR3 region: CASDSDRPDRGYTF. The CDR3 bases are TGTGCCAGCGACTCGGACAGACCGGATCGCGGCTACACCTTC. V gene TRBV6-2 or TRBV6-3 combines with J gene TRBJ1-2, with D possibly being TRBD1 (6 bases). The germline CDR1 and CDR2 sequences are MNHEY and SVGEGT. The CDR3 runs 14 residues. V lost 8 bases and J 8 bases, leaving 21 bases between the germline ends.

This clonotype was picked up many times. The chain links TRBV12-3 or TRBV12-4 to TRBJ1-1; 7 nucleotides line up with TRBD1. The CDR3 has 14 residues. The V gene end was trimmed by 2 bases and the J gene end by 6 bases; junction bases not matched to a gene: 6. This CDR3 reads CASSLRQGGAEAFF. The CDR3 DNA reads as TGTGCCAGCAGTTTAAGACAGGGTGGTGCTGAAGCTTTCTTT.

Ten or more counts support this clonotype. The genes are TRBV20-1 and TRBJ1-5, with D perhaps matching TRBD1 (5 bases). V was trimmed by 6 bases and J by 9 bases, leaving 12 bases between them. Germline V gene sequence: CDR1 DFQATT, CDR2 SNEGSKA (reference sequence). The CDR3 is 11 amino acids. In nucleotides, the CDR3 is TGCAGTGCCCTGGGACTAGGGCCCCAGCATTTT. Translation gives CSALGLGPQHF.

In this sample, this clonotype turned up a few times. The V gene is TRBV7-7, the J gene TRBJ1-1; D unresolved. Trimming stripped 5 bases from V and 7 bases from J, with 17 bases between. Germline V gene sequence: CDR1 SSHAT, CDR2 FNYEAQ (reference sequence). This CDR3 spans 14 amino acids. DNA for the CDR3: TGTGCCAGCAGCCCCCTTCTGACGGGAAGTGAAGCTTTCTTT. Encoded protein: CASSPLLTGSEAFF.

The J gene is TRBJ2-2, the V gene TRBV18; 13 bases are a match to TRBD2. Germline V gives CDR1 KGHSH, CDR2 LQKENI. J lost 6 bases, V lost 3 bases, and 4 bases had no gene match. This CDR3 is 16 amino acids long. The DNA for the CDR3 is TGTGCCAGCTCACCGGAACTAGCGGGAGGGGCCGGGGAGCTGTTTTTT. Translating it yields CASSPELAGGAGELFF.

Here the CDR3 reads CSARGAVAAGELFF. The DNA of the CDR3 is TGCAGTGCTAGAGGAGCAGTTGCGGCCGGGGAGCTGTTTTTT. The V gene is TRBV20-1, the J gene TRBJ2-2; no reliable D call. V lost 1 base and J 6 bases, leaving 12 bases between the germline ends. This CDR3 has 14 amino acids. Germline values: CDR1 DFQATT, CDR2 SNEGSKA (reference sequence).

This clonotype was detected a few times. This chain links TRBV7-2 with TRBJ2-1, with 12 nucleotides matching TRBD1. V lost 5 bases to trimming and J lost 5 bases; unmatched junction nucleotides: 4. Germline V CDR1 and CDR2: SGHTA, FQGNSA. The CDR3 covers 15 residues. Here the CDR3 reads CASSLGQGAHNEQFF. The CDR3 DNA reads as TGTGCCAGCAGCCTGGGACAGGGGGCCCACAATGAGCAGTTCTTC.

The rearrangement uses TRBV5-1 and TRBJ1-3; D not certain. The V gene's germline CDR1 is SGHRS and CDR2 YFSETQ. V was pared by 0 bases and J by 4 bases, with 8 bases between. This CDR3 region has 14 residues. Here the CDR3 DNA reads TGCGCCAGCAGCTTGGGCGGCCAGGGAAACACCATATATTTT. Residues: CASSLGGQGNTIYF.

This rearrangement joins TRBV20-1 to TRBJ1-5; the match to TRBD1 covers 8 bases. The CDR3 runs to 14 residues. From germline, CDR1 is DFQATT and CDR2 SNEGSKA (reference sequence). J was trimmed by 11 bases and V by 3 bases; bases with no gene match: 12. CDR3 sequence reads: CSARDRVAVKSQHF. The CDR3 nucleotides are TGCAGTGCTAGGGACAGGGTGGCGGTGAAGTCCCAGCATTTT.

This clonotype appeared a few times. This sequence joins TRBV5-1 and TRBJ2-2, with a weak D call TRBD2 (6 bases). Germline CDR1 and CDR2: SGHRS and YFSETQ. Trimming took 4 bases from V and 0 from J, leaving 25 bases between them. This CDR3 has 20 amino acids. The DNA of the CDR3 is TGCGCCAGCAGCCCTTCTCTTTTCGGGAGTGGGTTCGCGAACACCGGGGAGCTGTTTTTT. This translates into CASSPSLFGSGFANTGELFF.

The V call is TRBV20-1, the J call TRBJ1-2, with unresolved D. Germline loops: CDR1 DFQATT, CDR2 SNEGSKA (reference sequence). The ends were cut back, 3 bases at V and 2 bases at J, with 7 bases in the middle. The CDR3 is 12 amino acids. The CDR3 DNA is TGCAGTGCTAGGGAGGCAAACTATGGCTACACCTTC. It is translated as CSAREANYGYTF.

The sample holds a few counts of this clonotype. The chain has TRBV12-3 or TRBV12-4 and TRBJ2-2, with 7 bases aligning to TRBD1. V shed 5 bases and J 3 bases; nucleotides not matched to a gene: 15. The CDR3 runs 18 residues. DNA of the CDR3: TGTGCCAGCAGTCACCGACAGGGCGGAGGATTTTACACCGGGGAGCTGTTTTTT. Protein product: CASSHRQGGGFYTGELFF.

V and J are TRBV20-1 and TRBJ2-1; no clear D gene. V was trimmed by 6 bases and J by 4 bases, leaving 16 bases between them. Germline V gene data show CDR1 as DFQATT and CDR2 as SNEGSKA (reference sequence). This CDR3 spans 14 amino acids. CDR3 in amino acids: CSAIHYLGYNEQFF. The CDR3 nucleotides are TGCAGTGCCATCCACTACTTGGGGTACAATGAGCAGTTCTTC.

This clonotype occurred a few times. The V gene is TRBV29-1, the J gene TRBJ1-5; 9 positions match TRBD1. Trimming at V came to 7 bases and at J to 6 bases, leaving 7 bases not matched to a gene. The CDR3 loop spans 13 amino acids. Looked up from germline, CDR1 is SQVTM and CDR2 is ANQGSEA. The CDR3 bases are TGCAGCGCCGAACAGGGGGCAGGTCAGCCCCAGCATTTT. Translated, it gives CSAEQGAGQPQHF.

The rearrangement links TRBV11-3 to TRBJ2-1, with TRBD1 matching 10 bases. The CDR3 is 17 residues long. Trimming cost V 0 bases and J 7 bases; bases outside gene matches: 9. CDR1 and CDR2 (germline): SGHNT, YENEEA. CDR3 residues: CASSLDSPGTGENEQFF. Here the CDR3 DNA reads TGTGCCAGCAGCTTAGACTCCCCCGGGACAGGGGAGAATGAGCAGTTCTTC.

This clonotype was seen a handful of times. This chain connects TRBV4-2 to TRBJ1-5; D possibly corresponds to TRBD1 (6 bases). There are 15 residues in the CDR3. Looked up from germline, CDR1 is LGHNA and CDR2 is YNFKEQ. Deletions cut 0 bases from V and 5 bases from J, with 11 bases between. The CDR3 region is CASSQEDSKYQPQHF. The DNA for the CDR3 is TGTGCCAGCAGCCAAGAGGACAGTAAATATCAGCCCCAGCATTTT.

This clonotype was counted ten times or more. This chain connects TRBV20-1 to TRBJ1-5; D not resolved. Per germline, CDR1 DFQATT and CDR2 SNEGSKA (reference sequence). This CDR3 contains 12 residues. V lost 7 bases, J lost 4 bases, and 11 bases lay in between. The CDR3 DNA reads TGCAGTGTCCGTTTTGGTAATCAGCCCCAGCATTTT. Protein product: CSVRFGNQPQHF.

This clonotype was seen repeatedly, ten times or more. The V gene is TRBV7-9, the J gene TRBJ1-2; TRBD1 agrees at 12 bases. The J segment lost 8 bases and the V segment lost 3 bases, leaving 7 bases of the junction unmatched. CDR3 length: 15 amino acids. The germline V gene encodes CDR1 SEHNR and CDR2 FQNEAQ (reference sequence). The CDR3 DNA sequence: TGTGCCAGCAGCTTTGGGGACAGGGGGCAGGAAGGCTACACCTTC. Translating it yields CASSFGDRGQEGYTF.

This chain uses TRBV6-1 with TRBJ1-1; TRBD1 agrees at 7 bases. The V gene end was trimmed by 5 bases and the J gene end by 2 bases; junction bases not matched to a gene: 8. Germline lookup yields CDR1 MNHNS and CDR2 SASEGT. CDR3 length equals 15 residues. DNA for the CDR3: TGTGCCAGCAGTCTTCCGGGACAGATTAACACTGAAGCTTTCTTT. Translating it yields CASSLPGQINTEAFF.

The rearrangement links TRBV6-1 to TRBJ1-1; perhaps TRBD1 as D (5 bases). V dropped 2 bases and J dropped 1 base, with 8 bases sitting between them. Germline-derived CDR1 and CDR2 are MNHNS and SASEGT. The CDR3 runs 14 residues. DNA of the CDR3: TGTGCCAGCAGTGAATTGGGGCAGAACACTGAAGCTTTCTTT. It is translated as CASSELGQNTEAFF.

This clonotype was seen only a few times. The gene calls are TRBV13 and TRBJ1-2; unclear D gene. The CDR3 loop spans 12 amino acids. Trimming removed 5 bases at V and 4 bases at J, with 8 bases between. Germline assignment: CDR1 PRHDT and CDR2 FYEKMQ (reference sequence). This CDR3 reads CASSLSLYGYTF. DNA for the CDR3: TGTGCCAGCAGCCTATCCCTCTATGGCTACACCTTC. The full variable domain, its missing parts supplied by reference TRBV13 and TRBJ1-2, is AAGVIQSPRHLIKEKRETATLKCYPIPRHDTVYWYQQGPGQDPQFLISFYEKMQSDKGSIPDRFSAQQFSDYHSELNMSSLELGDSALYFCASSLSLYGYTFGSGTRLTVV.